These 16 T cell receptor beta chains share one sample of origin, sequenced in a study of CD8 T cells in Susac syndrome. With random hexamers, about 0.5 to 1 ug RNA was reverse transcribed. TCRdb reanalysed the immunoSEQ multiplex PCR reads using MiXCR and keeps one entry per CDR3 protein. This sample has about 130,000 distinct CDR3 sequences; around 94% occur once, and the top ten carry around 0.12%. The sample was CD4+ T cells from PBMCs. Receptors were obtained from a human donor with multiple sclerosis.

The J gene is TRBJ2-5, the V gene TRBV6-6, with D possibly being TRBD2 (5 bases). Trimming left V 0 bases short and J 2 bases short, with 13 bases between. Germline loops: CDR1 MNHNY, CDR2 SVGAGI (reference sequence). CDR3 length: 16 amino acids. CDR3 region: CASSYSRVAPQETQYF. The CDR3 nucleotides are TGTGCCAGCAGTTACTCGAGGGTAGCGCCTCAAGAGACCCAGTACTTC.

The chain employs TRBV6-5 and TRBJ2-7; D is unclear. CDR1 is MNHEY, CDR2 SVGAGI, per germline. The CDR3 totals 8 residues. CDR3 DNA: TGTACCTGGTTGATCCAGTACTTC. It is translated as CTWLIQYF.

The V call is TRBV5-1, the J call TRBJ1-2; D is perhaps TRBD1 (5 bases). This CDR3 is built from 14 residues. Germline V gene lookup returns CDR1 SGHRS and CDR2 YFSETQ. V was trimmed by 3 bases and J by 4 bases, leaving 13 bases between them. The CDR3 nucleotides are TGCGCCAGCAGCTCCGGCGGGGGAGGCTATGGCTACACCTTC. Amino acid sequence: CASSSGGGGYGYTF.

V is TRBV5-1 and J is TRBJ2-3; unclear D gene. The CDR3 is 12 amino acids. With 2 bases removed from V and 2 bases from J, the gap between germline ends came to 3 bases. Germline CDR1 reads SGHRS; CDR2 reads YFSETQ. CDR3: CASSFPTDTQYF. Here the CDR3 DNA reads TGCGCCAGCAGCTTTCCCACAGATACGCAGTATTTT.

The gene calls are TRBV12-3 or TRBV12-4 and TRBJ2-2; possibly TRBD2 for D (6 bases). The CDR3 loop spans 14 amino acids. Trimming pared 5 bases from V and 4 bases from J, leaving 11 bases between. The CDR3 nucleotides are TGTGCCAGCAGTGCCCGGCGGGGCACCGGGGAGCTGTTTTTT. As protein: CASSARRGTGELFF.

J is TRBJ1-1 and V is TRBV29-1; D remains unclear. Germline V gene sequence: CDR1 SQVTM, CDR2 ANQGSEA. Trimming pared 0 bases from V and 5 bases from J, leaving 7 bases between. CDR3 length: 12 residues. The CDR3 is CSVEERGTEAFF. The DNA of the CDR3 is TGCAGCGTTGAAGAGCGAGGTACTGAAGCTTTCTTT.

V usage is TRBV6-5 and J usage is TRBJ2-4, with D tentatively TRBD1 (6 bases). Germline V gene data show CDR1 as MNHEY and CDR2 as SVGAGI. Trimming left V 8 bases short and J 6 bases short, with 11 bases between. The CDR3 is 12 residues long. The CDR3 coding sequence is TGTGCCAGCCGGGACAAAATAAACATTCAGTACTTC. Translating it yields CASRDKINIQYF.

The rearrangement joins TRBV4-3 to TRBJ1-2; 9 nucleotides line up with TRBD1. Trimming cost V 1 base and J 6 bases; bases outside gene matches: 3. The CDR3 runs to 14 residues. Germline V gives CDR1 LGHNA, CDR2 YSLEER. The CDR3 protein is CASSQAGDRDGYTF. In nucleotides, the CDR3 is TGCGCCAGCAGCCAAGCCGGGGACAGGGATGGCTACACCTTC.

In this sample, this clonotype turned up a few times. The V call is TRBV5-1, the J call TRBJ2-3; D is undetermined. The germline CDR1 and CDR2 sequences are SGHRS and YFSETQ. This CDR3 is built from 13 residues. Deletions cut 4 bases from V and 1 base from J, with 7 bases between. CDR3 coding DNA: TGCGCCAGCAGCGGCCTCGGCACAGATACGCAGTATTTT. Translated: CASSGLGTDTQYF.

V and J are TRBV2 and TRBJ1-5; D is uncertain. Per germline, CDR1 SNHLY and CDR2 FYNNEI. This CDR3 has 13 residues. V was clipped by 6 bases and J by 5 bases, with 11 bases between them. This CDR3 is CASRLQRDQPQHF. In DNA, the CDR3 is TGTGCCAGCAGACTCCAGAGGGATCAGCCCCAGCATTTT. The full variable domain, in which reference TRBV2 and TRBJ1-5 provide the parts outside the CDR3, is EPEVTQTPSHQVTQMGQEVILRCVPISNHLYFYWYRQILGQKVEFLVSFYNNEISEKSEIFDDQFSVERPDGSNFTLKIRSTKLEDSAMYFCASRLQRDQPQHFGDGTRLSIL.

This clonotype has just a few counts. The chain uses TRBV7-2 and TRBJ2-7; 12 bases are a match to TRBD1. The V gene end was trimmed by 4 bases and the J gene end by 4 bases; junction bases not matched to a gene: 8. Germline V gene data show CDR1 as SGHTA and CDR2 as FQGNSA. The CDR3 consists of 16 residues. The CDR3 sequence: CASSSTGTGGKYEQYF. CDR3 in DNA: TGTGCCAGCAGCTCGACCGGGACAGGGGGCAAATACGAGCAGTACTTC.

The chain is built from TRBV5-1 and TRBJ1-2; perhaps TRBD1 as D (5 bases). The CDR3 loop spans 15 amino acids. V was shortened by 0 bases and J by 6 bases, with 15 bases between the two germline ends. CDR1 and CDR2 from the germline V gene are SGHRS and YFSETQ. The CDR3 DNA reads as TGCGCCAGCAGCTTGGCCGGAGGGGATGGTGATGGCTACACCTTC. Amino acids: CASSLAGGDGDGYTF.

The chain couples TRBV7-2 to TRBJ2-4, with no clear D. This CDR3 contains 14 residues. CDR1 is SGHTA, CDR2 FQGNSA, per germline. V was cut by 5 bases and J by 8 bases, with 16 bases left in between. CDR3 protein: CASSLPLPKDIQYF. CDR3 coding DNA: TGTGCCAGCAGCCTACCCCTCCCCAAGGACATTCAGTACTTC. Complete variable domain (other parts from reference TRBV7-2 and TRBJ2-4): GAGVSQSPSNKVTEKGKDVELRCDPISGHTALYWYRQSLGQGLEFLIYFQGNSAPDKSGLPSDRFSAERTGGSVSTLTIQRTQQEDSAVYLCASSLPLPKDIQYFGAGTRLSVL.

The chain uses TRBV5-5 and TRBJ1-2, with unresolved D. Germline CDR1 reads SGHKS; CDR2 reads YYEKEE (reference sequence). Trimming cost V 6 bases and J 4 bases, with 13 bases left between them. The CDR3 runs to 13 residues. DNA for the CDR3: TGTGCCAGCAACCAAGACGTGCTCTATGGCTACACCTTC. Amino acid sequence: CASNQDVLYGYTF.

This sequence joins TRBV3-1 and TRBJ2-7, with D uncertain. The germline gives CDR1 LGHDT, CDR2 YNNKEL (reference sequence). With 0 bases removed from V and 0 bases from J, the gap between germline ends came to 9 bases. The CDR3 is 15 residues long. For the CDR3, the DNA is TGTGCCAGCAGCCAAGATACAGTGCCCTCCTACGAGCAGTACTTC. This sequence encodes CASSQDTVPSYEQYF.

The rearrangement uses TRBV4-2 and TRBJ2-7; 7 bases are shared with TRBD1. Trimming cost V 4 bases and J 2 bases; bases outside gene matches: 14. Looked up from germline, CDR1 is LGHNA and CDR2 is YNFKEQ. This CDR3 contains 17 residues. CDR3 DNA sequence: TGTGCCAGCAGCCTACAGGGGACCCAGGTTTCGACCTACGAGCAGTACTTC. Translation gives CASSLQGTQVSTYEQYF.